This TCR beta chain was captured by sequencing in a study of T cells in Graves' hyperthyroidism and ophthalmopathy (dated by TCRdb to the late 2010s). Context from the whole study: Peripheral blood samples were taken at the time of initial diagnosis, prior to any treatment. A discovery cohort of fewer than 110 patients, roughly 45 with Graves' ophthalmopathy and 55 to 60 with stable Graves' hyperthyroidism, was used to find distinguishing TCR V-J signatures. Prospective prediction of ophthalmopathy was tested in an independent validation cohort of 18 to 20 hyperthyroidism patients and approximately 17 patients who later progressed to ophthalmopathy. For training and testing, the 110 or so patients in the discovery cohort were randomly divided in a 7:3 ratio. Thyroid tissue and blood T-cell repertoires from about six Graves' hyperthyroidism patients were also compared in the study. After blood sampling, hyperthyroidism patients were treated with methimazole at a starting dose of 30 mg daily, and ophthalmopathy patients were treated with high-dose intravenous methylprednisolone. According to the paper, TCR Vbeta CDR3 sequencing was carried out on about 140 peripheral blood samples, which came from around 43 ophthalmopathy, about 75 hyperthyroidism and roughly 17 progressor patients. What the research found in general, with its limitations: In validation, the model predicted progression to ophthalmopathy with approximately 69% sensitivity and over 72% specificity, a median of approximately 6.5 months before onset. Ophthalmopathy was separated from stable hyperthyroidism by a 13 V-J signature model, with over 85% sensitivity and 81% to 82% specificity obtained in cross-validation and 80%/75% obtained in testing. Sample size was not statistically predetermined, and blinding of investigators to group allocation was not performed. Most expanded thyroid clonotypes (frequency above 0.001) were also found in blood, which suggests that blood repertoires may mirror thyroid immune responses.

The TCR beta CDR3 regions were amplified from RNA transcripts. The TCR CDR3 was subjected to a first round of RT-PCR using the HTBI primer set and the Qiagen OneStep RT-PCR kit. Libraries were constructed in a second round of multiplex PCR, after which size selection and purification were performed. Libraries were sequenced paired-end with 100 bp reads on an Illumina HiSeq2000. As for the original processing: SOAPnuke was used to process the raw data, throwing out any read that contained adapters or uncalled bases, had a mean Phred below 15, or lacked an exact constant-primer or identifier match. High-quality paired reads were merged using COPE v1.2.5, and each unique nucleotide sequence was defined as a clonotype. MiTCR v1.1 was used to align clonotypes to the IMGT TRBV, TRBD and TRBJ reference segments. The analysis included only V-J combinations with a frequency above 0.0001, which together covered roughly 99% of the repertoires. The TCS score was defined as the ratio of F50 (clonal expansion) to E x V (chaos), calculated using BLOSUM62-based TCRdist between CDR3 peptides within each V-J. Welch's t-statistics and random forest reduced 450 to 600 V-J features to 10 to 15, which were used in a naive Bayes classifier (R e1071). TCRdb redid the processing of the public reads, applying fastp at Q25 and MiXCR, and retained in-frame beta chains. CDR3 protein duplicates are merged, each entry listing the most common genes and DNA. The V and J calls follow TCRdb's processing rather than the paper's. The sample table lists about 500,000 distinct CDR3 sequences, approximately 16% of them with a count of one. The ten largest clones represent about 31% of the sample.

V drops 0 bases and J drops 7 bases, leaving 10 bases in between. Including cysteine and phenylalanine, the CDR3 has 12 amino acids. Of the read, only the CDR3 DNA is kept; its 36 bases are in frame from base 1. CDR1 and CDR2, looked up from the germline V gene (reference sequence), are DFQATT and SNEGSKA. This clonotype was counted ten times or more. Its antigen specificity is not known. Per-base qualities were not stored, and no clone one base away is much larger. Moderately to severely active disease, a Clinical Activity Score of at least 3, a NOSPECS grade of at least 4, and a duration under 3 months were present in ophthalmopathy patients. Exclusion was applied to patients with uncontrolled infections, other autoimmune diseases, pregnancy or lactation. Diagnoses relied on clinical symptoms, serum thyroxine and TRAb, thyroid ultrasound and orbital computed tomography. PBMCs were separated from roughly 10 ml of fresh peripheral blood using Ficoll-Paque density gradient centrifugation. Total RNA was extracted with Trizol reagent, and quality was checked on an Agilent 2100 Bioanalyzer.

Sequencing was performed on blood. This receptor was identified in a woman in her 30s with Graves' ophthalmopathy. This sequence uses TRBV20-1 and TRBJ2-7, with the identity of the D gene unclear. The CDR3 here reads CSARDQGWEQYF. The DNA sequence is as follows: TGCAGTGCTAGAGATCAAGGGTGGGAGCAGTACTTC.